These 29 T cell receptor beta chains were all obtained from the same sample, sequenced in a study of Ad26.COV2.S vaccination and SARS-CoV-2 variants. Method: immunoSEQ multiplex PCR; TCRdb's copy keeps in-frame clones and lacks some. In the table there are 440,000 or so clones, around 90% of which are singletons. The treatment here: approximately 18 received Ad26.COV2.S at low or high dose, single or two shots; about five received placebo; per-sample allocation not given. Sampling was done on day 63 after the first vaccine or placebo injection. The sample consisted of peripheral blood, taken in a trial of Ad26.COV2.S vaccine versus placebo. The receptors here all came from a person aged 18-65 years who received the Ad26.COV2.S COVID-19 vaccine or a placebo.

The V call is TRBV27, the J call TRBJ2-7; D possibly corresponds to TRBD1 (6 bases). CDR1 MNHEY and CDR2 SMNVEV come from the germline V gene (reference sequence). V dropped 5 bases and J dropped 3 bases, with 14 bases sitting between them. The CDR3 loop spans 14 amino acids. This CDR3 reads CASSPRQENYEQYF. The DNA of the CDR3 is TGTGCCAGCAGTCCCCGACAGGAGAACTACGAGCAGTACTTC.

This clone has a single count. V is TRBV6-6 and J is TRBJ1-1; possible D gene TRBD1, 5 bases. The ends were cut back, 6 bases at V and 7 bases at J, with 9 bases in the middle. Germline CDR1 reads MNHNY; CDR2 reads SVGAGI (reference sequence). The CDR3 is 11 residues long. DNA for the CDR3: TGTGCCAGCAGGACAGCGAGTGAAGCTTTCTTT. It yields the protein CASRTASEAFF.

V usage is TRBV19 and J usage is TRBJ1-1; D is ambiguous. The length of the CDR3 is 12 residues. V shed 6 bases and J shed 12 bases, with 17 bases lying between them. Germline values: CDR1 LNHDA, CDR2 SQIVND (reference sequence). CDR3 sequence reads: CASSDPGPRPFF. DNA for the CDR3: TGTGCCAGTAGCGATCCCGGGCCCCGGCCTTTCTTT.

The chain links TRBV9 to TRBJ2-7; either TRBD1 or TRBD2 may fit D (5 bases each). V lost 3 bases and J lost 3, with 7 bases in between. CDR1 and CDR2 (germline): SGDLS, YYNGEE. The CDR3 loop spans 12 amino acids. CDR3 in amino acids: CASSGDLYEQYF. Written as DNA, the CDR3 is TGTGCCAGCAGCGGGGACCTCTACGAGCAGTACTTC. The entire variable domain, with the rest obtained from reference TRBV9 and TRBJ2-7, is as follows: DSGVTQTPKHLITATGQRVTLRCSPRSGDLSVYWYQQSLDQGLQFLIQYYNGEERAKGNILERFSAQQFPDLHSELNLSSLELGDSALYFCASSGDLYEQYFGPGTRLTVT.

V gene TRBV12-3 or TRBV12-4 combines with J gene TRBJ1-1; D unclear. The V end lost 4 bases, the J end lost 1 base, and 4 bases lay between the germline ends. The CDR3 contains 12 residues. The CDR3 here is CASSSQNTEAFF. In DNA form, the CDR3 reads TGTGCCAGCAGTTCCCAGAACACTGAAGCTTTCTTT.

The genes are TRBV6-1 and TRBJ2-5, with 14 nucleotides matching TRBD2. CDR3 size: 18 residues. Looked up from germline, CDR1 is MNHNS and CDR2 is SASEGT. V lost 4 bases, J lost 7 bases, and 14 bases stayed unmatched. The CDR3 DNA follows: TGTGCCAGCAGTGCTGGACTAGCGGGAGGTAGTGGGAAAGTGACCCAGTACTTC. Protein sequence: CASSAGLAGGSGKVTQYF.

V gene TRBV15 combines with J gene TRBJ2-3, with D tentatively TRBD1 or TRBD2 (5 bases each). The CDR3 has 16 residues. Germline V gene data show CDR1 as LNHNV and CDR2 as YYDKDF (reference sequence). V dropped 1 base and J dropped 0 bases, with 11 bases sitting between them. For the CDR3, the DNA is TGTGCCACCAGCAGAGGGGACCCGGCTAGCACAGATACGCAGTATTTT. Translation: CATSRGDPASTDTQYF.

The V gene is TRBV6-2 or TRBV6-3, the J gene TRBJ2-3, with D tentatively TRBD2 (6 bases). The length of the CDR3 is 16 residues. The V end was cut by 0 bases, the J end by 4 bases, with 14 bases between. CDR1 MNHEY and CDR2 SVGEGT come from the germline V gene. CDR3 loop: CASSYSRGTSPDTQYF. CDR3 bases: TGTGCCAGCAGTTACTCGCGCGGGACCTCCCCAGATACGCAGTATTTT.

CDR3: CASSTQGFYGYTF. The CDR3 nucleotides read TGTGCCAGCAGTACCCAGGGTTTCTATGGCTACACCTTC. V usage is TRBV27 and J usage is TRBJ1-2; D may be TRBD1 (5 bases). Germline lookup yields CDR1 MNHEY and CDR2 SMNVEV (reference sequence). The CDR3 extends over 13 amino acids. V was cut by 5 bases and J by 4 bases, with 11 bases left in between.

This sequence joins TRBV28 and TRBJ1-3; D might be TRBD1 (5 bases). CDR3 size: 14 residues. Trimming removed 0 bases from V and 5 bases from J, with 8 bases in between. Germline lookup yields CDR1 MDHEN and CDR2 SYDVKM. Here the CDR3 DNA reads TGTGCCAGCAGTTTATGGGGGGGGAGAAACACCATATATTTT. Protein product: CASSLWGGRNTIYF.

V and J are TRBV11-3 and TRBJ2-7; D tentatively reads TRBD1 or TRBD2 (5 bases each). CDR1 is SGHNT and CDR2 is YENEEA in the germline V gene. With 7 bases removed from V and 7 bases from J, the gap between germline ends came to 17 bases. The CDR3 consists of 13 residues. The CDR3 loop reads CASTTPGLEEQYF. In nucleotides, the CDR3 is TGTGCCAGCACCACCCCGGGGCTTGAGGAGCAGTACTTC.

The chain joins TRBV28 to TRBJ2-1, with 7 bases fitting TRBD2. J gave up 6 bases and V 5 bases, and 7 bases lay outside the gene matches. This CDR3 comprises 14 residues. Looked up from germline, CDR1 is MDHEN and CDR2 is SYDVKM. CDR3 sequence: CASSPAGVPNEQFF. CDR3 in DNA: TGTGCCAGCAGTCCGGCGGGAGTCCCCAATGAGCAGTTCTTC.

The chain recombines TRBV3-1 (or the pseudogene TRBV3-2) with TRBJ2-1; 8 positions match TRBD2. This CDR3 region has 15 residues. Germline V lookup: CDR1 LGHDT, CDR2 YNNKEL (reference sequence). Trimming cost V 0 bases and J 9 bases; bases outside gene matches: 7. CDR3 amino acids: CASSQDSRTSSEQFF. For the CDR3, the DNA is TGTGCCAGCAGCCAAGATTCGAGGACTAGCAGTGAGCAGTTCTTC.

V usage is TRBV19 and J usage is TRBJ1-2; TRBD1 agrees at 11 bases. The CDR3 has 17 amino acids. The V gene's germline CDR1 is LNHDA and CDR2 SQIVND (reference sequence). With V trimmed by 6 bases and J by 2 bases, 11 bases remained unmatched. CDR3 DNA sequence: TGTGCCAGTAGGACACGGACAGGGGGCCGGAGAAACTATGGCTACACCTTC. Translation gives CASRTRTGGRRNYGYTF.

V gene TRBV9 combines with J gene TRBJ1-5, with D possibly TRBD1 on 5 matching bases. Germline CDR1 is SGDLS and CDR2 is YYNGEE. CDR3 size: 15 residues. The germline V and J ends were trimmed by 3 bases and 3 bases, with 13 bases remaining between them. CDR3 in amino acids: CASSATPTVNQPQHF. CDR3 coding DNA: TGTGCCAGCAGCGCGACCCCGACAGTCAATCAGCCCCAGCATTTT. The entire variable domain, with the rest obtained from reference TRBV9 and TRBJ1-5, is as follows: DSGVTQTPKHLITATGQRVTLRCSPRSGDLSVYWYQQSLDQGLQFLIQYYNGEERAKGNILERFSAQQFPDLHSELNLSSLELGDSALYFCASSATPTVNQPQHFGDGTRLSIL.

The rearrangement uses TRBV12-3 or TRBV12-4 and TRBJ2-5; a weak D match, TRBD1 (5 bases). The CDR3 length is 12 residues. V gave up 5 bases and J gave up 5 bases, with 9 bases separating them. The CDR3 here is CASSQGQETQYF. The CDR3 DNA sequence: TGTGCCAGCAGTCAGGGTCAGGAGACCCAGTACTTC.

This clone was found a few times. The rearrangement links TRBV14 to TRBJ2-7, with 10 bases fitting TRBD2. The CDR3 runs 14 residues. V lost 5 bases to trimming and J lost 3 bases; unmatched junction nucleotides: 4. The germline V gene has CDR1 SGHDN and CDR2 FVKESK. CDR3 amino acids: CASSGLAANYEQYF. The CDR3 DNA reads TGTGCCAGCAGCGGACTAGCGGCCAACTACGAGCAGTACTTC.

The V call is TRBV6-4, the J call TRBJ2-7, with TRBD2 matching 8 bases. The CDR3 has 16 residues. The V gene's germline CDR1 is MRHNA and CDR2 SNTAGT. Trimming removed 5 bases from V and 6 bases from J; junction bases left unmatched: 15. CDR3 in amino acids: CASSIMSGSGLGEQYF. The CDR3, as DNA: TGTGCCAGCAGTATAATGAGCGGGAGTGGGTTAGGCGAGCAGTACTTC.

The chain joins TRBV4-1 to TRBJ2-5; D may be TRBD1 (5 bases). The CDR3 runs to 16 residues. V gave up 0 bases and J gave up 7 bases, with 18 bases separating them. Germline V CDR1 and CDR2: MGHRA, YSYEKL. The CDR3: CASSQDFDSSSRTQYF. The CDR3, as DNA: TGCGCCAGCAGCCAAGACTTCGACAGCTCCTCACGGACCCAGTACTTC.

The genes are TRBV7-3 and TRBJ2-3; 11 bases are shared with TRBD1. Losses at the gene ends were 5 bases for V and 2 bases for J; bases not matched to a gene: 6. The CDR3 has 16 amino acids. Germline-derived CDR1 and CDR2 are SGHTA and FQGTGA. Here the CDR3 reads CASSPGTGGDTDTQYF. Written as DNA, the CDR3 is TGTGCCAGCAGCCCCGGGACAGGGGGAGACACAGATACGCAGTATTTT.

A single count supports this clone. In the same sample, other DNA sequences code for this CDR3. The CDR3 is CASSPDSYEQYF. The DNA for the CDR3 is TGTGCCAGCTCACCTGACTCCTACGAGCAGTACTTC. The rearrangement uses TRBV18 and TRBJ2-7; D is uncertain. Trimming cost V 3 bases and J 0 bases, with 3 bases left between them. Germline V gene sequence: CDR1 KGHSH, CDR2 LQKENI. This CDR3 is built from 12 residues.

CDR3 nucleotides: TGTGCCTGGAGGAGAGGACGGAACTACGAGCAGTACTTC. Residues: CAWRRGRNYEQYF. J is TRBJ2-7 and V is TRBV30; D uncertain. CDR1 is GTSNPN and CDR2 is SVGIG in the germline V gene (reference sequence). The CDR3 contains 13 residues. Trimming removed 3 bases from V and 3 bases from J, with 12 bases in between.

The CDR3 bases are TGTGCCACCAGTGAGCCAAGAGGGACAGGGGACTATGGCTACACCTTC. It is translated as CATSEPRGTGDYGYTF. This sequence joins TRBV24-1 and TRBJ1-2; TRBD1 aligns across 10 bases. The J segment lost 3 bases and the V segment lost 4 bases, leaving 7 bases of the junction unmatched. Germline V gene data show CDR1 as KGHDR and CDR2 as SFDVKD. This CDR3 has 16 amino acids.

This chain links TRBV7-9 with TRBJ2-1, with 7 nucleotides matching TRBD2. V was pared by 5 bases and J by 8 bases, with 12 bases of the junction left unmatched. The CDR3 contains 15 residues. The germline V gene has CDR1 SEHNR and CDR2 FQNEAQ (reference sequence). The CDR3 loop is CASSPRAGVGDEQFF. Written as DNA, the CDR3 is TGTGCCAGCAGCCCGCGGGCGGGAGTGGGCGATGAGCAGTTCTTC.

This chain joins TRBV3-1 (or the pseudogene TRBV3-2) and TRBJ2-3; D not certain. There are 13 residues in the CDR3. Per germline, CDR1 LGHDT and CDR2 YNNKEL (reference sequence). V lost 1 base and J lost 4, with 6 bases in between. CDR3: CASSQVEADTQYF. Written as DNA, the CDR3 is TGTGCCAGCAGCCAAGTTGAAGCAGATACGCAGTATTTT.

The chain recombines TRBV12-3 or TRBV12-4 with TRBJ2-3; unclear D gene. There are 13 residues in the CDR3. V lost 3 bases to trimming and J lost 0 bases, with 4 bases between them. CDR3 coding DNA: TGTGCCAGCAGTTTCGACAGCACAGATACGCAGTATTTT. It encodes CASSFDSTDTQYF.

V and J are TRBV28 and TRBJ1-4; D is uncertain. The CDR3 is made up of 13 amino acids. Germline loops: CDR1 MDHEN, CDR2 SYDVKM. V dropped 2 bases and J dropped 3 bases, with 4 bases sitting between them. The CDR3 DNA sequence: TGTGCCAGCAGTTTAAAAGCTAATGAAAAACTGTTTTTT. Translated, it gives CASSLKANEKLFF.

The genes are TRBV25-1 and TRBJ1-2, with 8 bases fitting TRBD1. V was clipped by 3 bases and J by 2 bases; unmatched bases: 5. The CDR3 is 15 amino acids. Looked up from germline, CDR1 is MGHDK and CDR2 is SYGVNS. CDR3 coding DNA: TGTGCCAGCAGTGACAGGGGGCGACTCAACTATGGCTACACCTTC. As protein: CASSDRGRLNYGYTF.

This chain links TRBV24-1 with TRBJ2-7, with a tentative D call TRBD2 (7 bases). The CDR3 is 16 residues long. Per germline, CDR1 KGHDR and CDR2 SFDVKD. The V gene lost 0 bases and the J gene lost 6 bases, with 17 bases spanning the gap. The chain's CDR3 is CATSDLGGGEHPEQYF. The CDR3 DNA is TGTGCCACCAGTGATTTGGGGGGGGGCGAACATCCCGAGCAGTACTTC.